This entry lists 8 T cell receptor beta chains sequenced from one sample in a study of breast tumors, draining lymph nodes, adjacent tissues. TCRdb processed the multiplex PCR reads anew with MiXCR; each CDR3 protein has one entry. Of under 75,000 distinct CDR3 sequences listed, roughly 50% are singletons. The sample comprised breast tumor tissue. The receptors shown here come from a female donor with breast cancer. Some clones in this sample may be carry-over from other donors' samples.

The chain uses TRBV20-1 and TRBJ2-1; D unclear. Trimming took off 3 bases at V and 6 bases at J, with 12 bases between the two ends. Germline CDR1 is DFQATT and CDR2 is SNEGSKA (reference sequence). The CDR3 extends over 13 amino acids. The CDR3 loop reads CSASEPILNEQFF. CDR3 in DNA: TGCAGTGCTAGTGAGCCCATCCTCAATGAGCAGTTCTTC.

The chain is built from TRBV5-5 and TRBJ1-5; 9 bases align to TRBD1. V lost 3 bases, J lost 6 bases, and 7 bases stayed unmatched. This CDR3 contains 15 residues. Germline assignment: CDR1 SGHKS and CDR2 YYEKEE (reference sequence). CDR3 region: CASSWGQGGGQPQHF. The CDR3, as DNA: TGTGCCAGCAGCTGGGGACAGGGAGGGGGTCAGCCCCAGCATTTT.

The sample holds a few counts of this clonotype. The CDR3 nucleotides are TGTGCCAGCGCTCCCTTCGAGGCCATTATGGGCTATGGCTACACCTTC. Residues: CASAPFEAIMGYGYTF. This sequence joins TRBV2 and TRBJ1-2; D not resolved. Deletions cut 8 bases from V and 4 bases from J, with 23 bases between. Germline CDR1 and CDR2: SNHLY and FYNNEI. This CDR3 is built from 16 residues. The full variable domain, in which reference TRBV2 and TRBJ1-2 provide the parts outside the CDR3, is EPEVTQTPSHQVTQMGQEVILRCVPISNHLYFYWYRQILGQKVEFLVSFYNNEISEKSEIFDDQFSVERPDGSNFTLKIRSTKLEDSAMYFCASAPFEAIMGYGYTFGSGTRLTVV.

This clonotype has a count of ten or more. V is TRBV7-8 and J is TRBJ1-6; possible D gene TRBD1, 5 bases. Per the germline V gene, CDR1 is SGHVS and CDR2 is FQNEAQ. Between the trimmed V and J ends, which lost 0 bases and 2 bases, there was a span of 8 bases. The CDR3 consists of 16 residues. The CDR3 sequence: CASSLARGTYNSPLHF. The CDR3, as DNA: TGTGCCAGCAGCTTAGCGCGGGGGACCTATAATTCACCCCTCCACTTT.

The chain has TRBV30 and TRBJ1-4; D possibly corresponds to TRBD1 (5 bases). Between the trimmed V and J ends, which lost 1 base and 8 bases, there was a span of 11 bases. This CDR3 comprises 13 residues. Germline-derived CDR1 and CDR2 are GTSNPN and SVGIG (reference sequence). Here the CDR3 DNA reads TGTGCCTGGAGTGGGCAGGGAGACGAAAAACTGTTTTTT. It specifies CAWSGQGDEKLFF. Drawing the rest from reference TRBV30 and TRBJ1-4, the complete variable domain is SQTIHQWPATLVQPVGSPLSLECTVEGTSNPNLYWYRQAAGRGLQLLFYSVGIGQISSEVPQNLSASRPQDRQFILSSKKLLLSDSGFYLCAWSGQGDEKLFFGSGTQLSVL.

This clonotype turned up a few times. The chain combines TRBV2 with TRBJ2-4; maybe TRBD1 (6 bases). This CDR3 has 18 residues. V gave up 4 bases and J gave up 0 bases, with 19 bases separating them. Germline loops: CDR1 SNHLY, CDR2 FYNNEI. CDR3 bases: TGTGCCAGCAGTGGGGGGACGGACAGTCTTCTAGCCAAAAACATTCAGTACTTC. Translating it yields CASSGGTDSLLAKNIQYF. Variable domain in full (rest from reference TRBV2 and TRBJ2-4): EPEVTQTPSHQVTQMGQEVILRCVPISNHLYFYWYRQILGQKVEFLVSFYNNEISEKSEIFDDQFSVERPDGSNFTLKIRSTKLEDSAMYFCASSGGTDSLLAKNIQYFGAGTRLSVL.

This clonotype was counted ten times or more. This chain uses TRBV12-3 or TRBV12-4 with TRBJ2-5; D is unresolved. The CDR3 has 10 residues. The germline V and J ends were trimmed by 5 bases and 3 bases, with 1 base remaining between them. The CDR3 DNA follows: TGTGCCAGCAGTGAAGAGACCCAGTACTTC. This translates into CASSEETQYF.

This chain uses TRBV20-1 with TRBJ2-5; D not certain. Looked up from germline, CDR1 is DFQATT and CDR2 is SNEGSKA (reference sequence). V lost 4 bases and J 5 bases, leaving 14 bases between the germline ends. CDR3 size: 13 residues. CDR3 sequence (DNA): TGCAGTGCTACTGGGGTCATCAGGGAGACCCAGTACTTC. Translation gives CSATGVIRETQYF.